A selection of T cell receptor beta chains follows, all from one sample in a study of early T cells in non-severe SARS-CoV-2 infection. One entry per CDR3 protein, called by TCRdb with MiXCR from the 5' RACE reads. The sample lists more than 20,000 distinct CDR3 sequences; roughly 4% were seen once. Sequencing input: whole blood. The receptors were sampled from an adult who was a healthcare worker with PCR-confirmed SARS-CoV-2 infection or an uninfected control (not recorded which). The CDR3 runs from the conserved cysteine through the conserved F or W. D genes are given only for firm matches. Clone size is not always given. Where it is, it says once, few, many or a class for expanded clones.

size,D,V,J,CDR3,DNA
few,.,TRBV15,TRBJ1-1,CATSRGEEVNTEAFF,TGTGCCACCAGCAGAGGGGAGGAGGTGAACACTGAAGCTTTCTTT
medium-sized,.,TRBV3-1,TRBJ2-2,CASSRQFRGKNTGELFF,TGTGCCAGCAGCAGACAATTCAGGGGAAAGAACACCGGGGAGCTGTTTTTT
few,TRBD1,TRBV12-3/TRBV12-4,TRBJ1-5,CASTMGQNQPQHF,TGTGCCAGCACCATGGGACAGAATCAGCCCCAGCATTTT
many,.,TRBV6-1,TRBJ1-6,CASSEEGRGGNSPLHF,TGTGCCAGCAGTGAGGAGGGGCGCGGGGGTAATTCACCCCTCCACTTT
medium-sized,TRBD1,TRBV25-1,TRBJ1-5,CASGDRGNNQPQHF,TGTGCCAGCGGTGACAGGGGCAACAATCAGCCCCAGCATTTT
many,.,TRBV29-1,TRBJ2-1,CSVDGGSSSYNEQFF,TGCAGCGTTGATGGGGGGTCCAGCTCCTACAATGAGCAGTTCTTC
.,.,TRBV28,TRBJ2-1,CASSLRDEQFF,TGTGCCAGCAGTTTACGGGATGAGCAGTTCTTC
many,.,TRBV9,TRBJ2-1,CASSVDRGRYNEQFF,TGTGCCAGCAGCGTGGATCGGGGAAGATACAATGAGCAGTTCTTC
few,.,TRBV5-6,TRBJ1-1,CASSLDAEAFF,TGTGCCAGCAGCTTGGACGCTGAAGCTTTCTTT
many,.,TRBV6-2/TRBV6-3,TRBJ2-4,CASRDRRDGKNIQYF,TGTGCCAGCAGGGACCGACGGGACGGCAAAAACATTCAGTACTTC
once,.,TRBV24-1,TRBJ2-1,CATSEGRFSPQFF,TGTGCCACCAGTGAGGGCCGCTTCTCCCCCCAGTTCTTC
many,TRBD1,TRBV7-9,TRBJ2-7,CASSPVLGPGGQYF,TGTGCCAGCAGCCCGGTCTTGGGACCAGGGGGGCAGTACTTC
many,.,TRBV11-2,TRBJ2-2,CASSSLWGGSGTGELFF,TGTGCCAGCAGTTCCCTGTGGGGCGGATCTGGCACCGGGGAGCTGTTTTTT
many,.,TRBV6-1,TRBJ2-2,CASSVGLLKTGELFF,TGTGCCAGCAGTGTGGGACTGCTGAAGACCGGGGAGCTGTTTTTT
many,TRBD1,TRBV12-5,TRBJ2-7,CASGPHRGPRYEQYF,TGTGCTAGTGGTCCCCACAGGGGCCCCCGCTACGAGCAGTACTTC
.,TRBD2,TRBV6-2/TRBV6-3,TRBJ2-1,CASSYNLAGGSSSYNEQFF,TGTGCCAGCAGTTACAACCTAGCGGGTGGCAGTAGCTCCTACAATGAGCAGTTCTTC
many,.,TRBV19,TRBJ1-1,CASSPSGIGAFF,TGTGCCAGTAGTCCCTCCGGGATCGGCGCTTTCTTT
many,.,TRBV16,TRBJ1-5,CASRHRDGNQPQHF,TGTGCCAGCAGACACAGGGACGGCAATCAGCCCCAGCATTTT
many,TRBD2,TRBV3-1,TRBJ2-7,CASSHWAGDYEQYF,TGTGCCAGCAGCCACTGGGCGGGGGACTACGAGCAGTACTTC
few,TRBD2,TRBV29-1,TRBJ2-1,CSTRRTSGGRDEQFF,TGCAGCACCCGTCGGACTAGCGGGGGTCGCGATGAGCAGTTCTTC
many,.,TRBV29-1,TRBJ2-1,CSVERENAQFF,TGCAGCGTTGAACGGGAAAATGCGCAGTTCTTC
many,TRBD1,TRBV12-3/TRBV12-4,TRBJ1-6,CASSFGAGGHSSPLHF,TGTGCCAGCAGTTTTGGTGCAGGGGGTCATAGTTCACCCCTCCACTTT
many,TRBD2,TRBV7-3,TRBJ2-2,CASSLTPGTSGGLNTGELFF,TGTGCCAGCAGCTTAACCCCGGGAACTAGCGGGGGCCTTAACACCGGGGAGCTGTTTTTT
few,TRBD2,TRBV4-3,TRBJ2-7,CASSQDSLAGGHEQYF,TGCGCCAGCAGCCAAGATTCCCTAGCGGGGGGACACGAGCAGTACTTC
.,.,TRBV20-1,TRBJ1-6,CSARRSENSPLHF,TGCAGTGCTAGAAGGTCGGAGAATTCACCCCTCCACTTT
many,.,TRBV6-1,TRBJ1-4,CASSEARGLYNEKLFF,TGTGCCAGCAGTGAAGCACGTGGGCTTTATAATGAAAAACTGTTTTTT
many,.,TRBV7-6,TRBJ2-5,CASSLLSETQYF,TGTGCCAGCAGCTTACTATCGGAGACCCAGTACTTC
.,TRBD1,TRBV7-8,TRBJ2-7,CASSHRGPTASYEQYF,TGTGCCAGCAGCCACAGGGGGCCTACTGCGTCCTACGAGCAGTACTTC
.,.,TRBV11-2,TRBJ1-5,CASSLASGQPQHF,TGTGCCAGCAGCTTAGCTTCGGGGCAGCCCCAGCATTTT
few,TRBD1,TRBV6-6,TRBJ1-2,CASGEAGQGFGYTF,TGTGCCAGCGGGGAAGCAGGACAGGGATTTGGCTACACCTTC
many,TRBD1,TRBV11-2,TRBJ2-7,CASSLGPGGSYEQYF,TGTGCCAGCAGCTTAGGTCCAGGGGGCTCCTACGAGCAGTACTTC
medium-sized,.,TRBV12-3/TRBV12-4,TRBJ1-2,CASSLEAGDYYGYTF,TGTGCCAGCAGTTTAGAGGCAGGGGATTACTATGGCTACACCTTC
many,.,TRBV6-1,TRBJ1-1,CASRVVQGPLKLFF,TGTGCCAGCAGGGTAGTACAGGGACCCCTGAAGCTTTTCTTT
many,.,TRBV12-3/TRBV12-4,TRBJ2-7,CASSLVGREQYF,TGTGCCAGCAGTTTGGTCGGACGCGAGCAGTACTTC
many,.,TRBV3-1,TRBJ2-6,CASSQGAVISPQGSGANVLTF,TGTGCCAGCAGCCAAGGCGCGGTTATCTCCCCTCAAGGCTCTGGGGCCAACGTCCTGACTTTC
medium-sized,.,TRBV30,TRBJ2-5,CAWGLETQYF,TGTGCCTGGGGGTTGGAGACCCAGTACTTC
many,.,TRBV20-1,TRBJ2-5,CSARASQLQETQYF,TGCAGTGCTAGAGCCTCACAGCTACAAGAGACCCAGTACTTC
medium-sized,.,TRBV6-1,TRBJ2-2,CASSRTATTMGGGELFF,TGTGCCAGCAGCCGGACGGCTACTACGATGGGGGGAGGGGAGCTGTTTTTT
.,TRBD2,TRBV10-2,TRBJ2-7,CASRLAGSSYELYF,TGCGCCAGCAGACTAGCGGGGAGCTCCTACGAGCTGTACTTC
many,.,TRBV7-2,TRBJ1-5,CASCLAVNQPQHF,TGTGCCAGCTGCCTGGCAGTCAATCAGCCCCAGCATTTT
.,TRBD1,TRBV3-1,TRBJ1-1,CASSQGQGPEAFF,TGTGCCAGCAGCCAAGGACAGGGGCCTGAAGCTTTCTTT
.,.,TRBV20-1,TRBJ2-3,CSARGRGGTDTQYF,TGCAGTGCTAGGGGCAGGGGGGGCACAGATACGCAGTATTTT
few,.,TRBV7-8,TRBJ2-1,CASSASLDEQFF,TGTGCCAGCAGCGCGAGTTTAGATGAGCAGTTCTTC
.,.,TRBV15,TRBJ2-5,CATSIQGRQETQYF,TGTGCCACCAGCATACAGGGTCGCCAAGAGACCCAGTACTTC
many,.,TRBV2,TRBJ1-2,CASTAANYGYTF,TGTGCCAGCACGGCAGCTAACTATGGCTACACCTTC
many,.,TRBV20-1,TRBJ2-5,CSARQGFQETQYF,TGCAGTGCTAGACAGGGGTTTCAAGAGACCCAGTACTTC
.,.,TRBV12-3/TRBV12-4,TRBJ2-2,CASSPSAGELFF,TGTGCCAGCAGCCCGTCGGCCGGGGAGCTGTTTTTT
many,TRBD1,TRBV12-3/TRBV12-4,TRBJ2-3,CASGPGQGSDTQYF,TGTGCCAGCGGACCGGGACAGGGGTCAGATACGCAGTATTTT